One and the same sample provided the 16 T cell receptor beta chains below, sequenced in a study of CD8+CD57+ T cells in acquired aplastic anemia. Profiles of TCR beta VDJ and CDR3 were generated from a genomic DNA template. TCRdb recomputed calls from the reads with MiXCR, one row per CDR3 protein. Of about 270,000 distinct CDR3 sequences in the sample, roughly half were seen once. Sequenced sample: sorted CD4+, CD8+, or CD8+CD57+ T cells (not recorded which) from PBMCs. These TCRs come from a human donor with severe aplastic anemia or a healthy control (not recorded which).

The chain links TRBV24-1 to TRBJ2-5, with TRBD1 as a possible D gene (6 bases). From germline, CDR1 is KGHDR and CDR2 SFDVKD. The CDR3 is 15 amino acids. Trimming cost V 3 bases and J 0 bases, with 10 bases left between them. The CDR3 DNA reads TGTGCCACCAGTGATGGAACAGGGTACCAAGAGACCCAGTACTTC. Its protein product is CATSDGTGYQETQYF.

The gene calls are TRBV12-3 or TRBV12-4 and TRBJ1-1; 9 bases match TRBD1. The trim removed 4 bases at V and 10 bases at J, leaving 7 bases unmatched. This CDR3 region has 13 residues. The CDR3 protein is CASSSSGTGRAFF. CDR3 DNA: TGTGCCAGCAGTTCTTCCGGGACAGGGAGAGCTTTCTTT.

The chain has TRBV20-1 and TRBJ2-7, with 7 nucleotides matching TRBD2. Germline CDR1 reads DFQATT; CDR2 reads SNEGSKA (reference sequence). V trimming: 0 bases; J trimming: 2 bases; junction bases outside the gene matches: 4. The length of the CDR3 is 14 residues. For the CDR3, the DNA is TGCAGTGCTAGAGATAGCGGGTTAGCCTACGAGCAGTACTTC. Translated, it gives CSARDSGLAYEQYF.

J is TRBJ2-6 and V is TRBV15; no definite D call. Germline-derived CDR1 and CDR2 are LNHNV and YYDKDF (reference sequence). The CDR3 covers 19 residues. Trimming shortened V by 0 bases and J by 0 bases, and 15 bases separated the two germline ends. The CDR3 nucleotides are TGTGCCACCAGCAGAGACCCCCCCGGGCTGTGCTCTGGGGCCAACGTCCTGACTTTC. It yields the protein CATSRDPPGLCSGANVLTF. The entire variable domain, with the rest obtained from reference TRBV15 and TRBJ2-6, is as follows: DAMVIQNPRYQVTQFGKPVTLSCSQTLNHNVMYWYQQKSSQAPKLLFHYYDKDFNNEADTPDNFQSRRPNTSFCFLDIRSPGLGDTAMYLCATSRDPPGLCSGANVLTFGAGSRLTVL.

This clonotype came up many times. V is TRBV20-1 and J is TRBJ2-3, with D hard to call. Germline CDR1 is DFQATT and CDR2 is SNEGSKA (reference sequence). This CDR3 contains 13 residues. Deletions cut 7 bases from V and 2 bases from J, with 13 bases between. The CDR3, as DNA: TGCAGTGTCAGACCCCAATACACAGATACGCAGTATTTT. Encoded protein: CSVRPQYTDTQYF.

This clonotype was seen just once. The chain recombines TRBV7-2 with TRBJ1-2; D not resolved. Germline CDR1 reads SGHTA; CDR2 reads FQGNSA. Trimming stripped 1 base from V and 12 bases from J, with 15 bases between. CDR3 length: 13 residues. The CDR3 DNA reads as TGTGCCAGCAGCTTAGGGGCGGCCGCAGGAAACACCTTC. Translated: CASSLGAAAGNTF.

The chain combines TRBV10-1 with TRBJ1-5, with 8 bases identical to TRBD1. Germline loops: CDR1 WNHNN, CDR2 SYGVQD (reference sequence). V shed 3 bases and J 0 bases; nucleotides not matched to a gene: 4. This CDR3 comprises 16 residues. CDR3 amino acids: CASSEIRGPSNQPQHF. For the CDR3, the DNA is TGCGCCAGCAGTGAAATCAGGGGGCCTAGCAATCAGCCCCAGCATTTT.

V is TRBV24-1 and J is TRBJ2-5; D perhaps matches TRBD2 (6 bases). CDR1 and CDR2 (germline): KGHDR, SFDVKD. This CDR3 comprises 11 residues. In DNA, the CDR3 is TGTGCGACGGGGGTCCAAGAGACCCAGTACTTC. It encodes CATGVQETQYF.

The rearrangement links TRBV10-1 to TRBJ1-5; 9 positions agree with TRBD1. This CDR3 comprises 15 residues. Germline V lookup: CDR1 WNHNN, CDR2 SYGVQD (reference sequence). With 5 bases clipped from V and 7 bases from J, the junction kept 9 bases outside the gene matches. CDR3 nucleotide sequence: TGCGCCAGCAGTCCACTCCGGGACAGGGTACAGCCCCAGCATTTT. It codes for CASSPLRDRVQPQHF.

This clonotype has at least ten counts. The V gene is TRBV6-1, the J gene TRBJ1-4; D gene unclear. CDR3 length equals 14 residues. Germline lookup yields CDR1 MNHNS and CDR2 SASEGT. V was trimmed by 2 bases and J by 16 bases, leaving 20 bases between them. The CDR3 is CASSESSRAFTGFF. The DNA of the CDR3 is TGTGCCAGCAGTGAATCTTCAAGGGCTTTCACGGGGTTTTTT.

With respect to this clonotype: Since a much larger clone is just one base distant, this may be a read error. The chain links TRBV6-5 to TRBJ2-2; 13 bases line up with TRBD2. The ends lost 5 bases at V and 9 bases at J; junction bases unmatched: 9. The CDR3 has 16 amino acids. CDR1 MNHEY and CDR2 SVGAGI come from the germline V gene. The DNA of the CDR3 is TGTGCCAGCAGTGGGGGACTAGCGGGGAGGCCCCGGGAGCTGTTTTTT. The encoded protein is CASSGGLAGRPRELFF.

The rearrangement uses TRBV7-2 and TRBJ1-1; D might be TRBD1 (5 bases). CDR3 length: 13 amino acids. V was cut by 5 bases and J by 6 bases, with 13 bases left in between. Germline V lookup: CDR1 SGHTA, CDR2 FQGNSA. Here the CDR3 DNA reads TGTGCCAGCAGCACCTCCAGGGTGGCTGAAGCTTTCTTT. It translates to CASSTSRVAEAFF.

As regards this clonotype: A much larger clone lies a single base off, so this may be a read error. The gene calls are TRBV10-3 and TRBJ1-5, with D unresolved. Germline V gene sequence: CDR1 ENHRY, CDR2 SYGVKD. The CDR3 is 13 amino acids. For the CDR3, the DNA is TGTGCCAGCAGTTACAGCCGGGATCAGCCCCAGCATTTT. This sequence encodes CASSYSRDQPQHF.

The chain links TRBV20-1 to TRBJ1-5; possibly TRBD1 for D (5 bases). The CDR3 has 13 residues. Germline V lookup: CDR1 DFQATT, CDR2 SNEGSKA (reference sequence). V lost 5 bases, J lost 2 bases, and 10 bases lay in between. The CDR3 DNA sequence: TGCAGTGCTGATAGGGGTCGCAATCAGCCCCAGCATTTT. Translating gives CSADRGRNQPQHF.

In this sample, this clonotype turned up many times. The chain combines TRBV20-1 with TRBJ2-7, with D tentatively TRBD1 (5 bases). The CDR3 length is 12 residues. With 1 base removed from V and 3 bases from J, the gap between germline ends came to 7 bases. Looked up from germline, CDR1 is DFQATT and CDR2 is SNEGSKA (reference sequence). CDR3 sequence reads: CSARGRDYEQYF. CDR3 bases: TGCAGTGCTAGAGGCAGGGACTACGAGCAGTACTTC.

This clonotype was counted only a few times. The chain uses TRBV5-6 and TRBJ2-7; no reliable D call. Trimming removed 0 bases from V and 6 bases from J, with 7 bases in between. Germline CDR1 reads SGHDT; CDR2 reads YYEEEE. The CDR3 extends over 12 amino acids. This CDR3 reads CASSLAGLEQYF. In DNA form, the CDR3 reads TGTGCCAGCAGCTTGGCTGGGCTCGAGCAGTACTTC. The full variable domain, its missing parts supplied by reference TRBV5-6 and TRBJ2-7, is DAGVTQSPTHLIKTRGQQVTLRCSPKSGHDTVSWYQQALGQGPQFIFQYYEEEERQRGNFPDRFSGHQFPNYSSELNVNALLLGDSALYLCASSLAGLEQYFGPGTRLTVT.